The text below deals with one T cell receptor (beta chain). No antigen is known for it. The CDR3 sequence is 13 residues long. CDR1 and CDR2 (germline): GTSNPN, SVGIG (reference sequence). The V segment lost 3 bases and the J segment 6 bases; nucleotides outside the gene matches: 4. The PCR was carried out with 60 Vbeta primers and 13 Jbeta primers. The table came from immunoSEQ multiplex PCR; TCRdb's copy has only in-frame clones and leaves some out. The sample holds approximately 150,000 clones, under 90% seen once. These data come from a study of cytomegalovirus exposure and HLA in healthy donors. On the study more broadly: There were 88 million or so unique TCRs (from HLA-typed donors) in an early data release. General study points: TCR beta chain V- and J-gene trimming was linked, in a later analysis, to a missense variant in DCLRE1C. HLA alleles were associated with 15,000 to 20,000 TCR beta sequences in a later analysis at 0.05 false discovery rate.

Sequencing input: PBMCs. The chain recombines TRBV30 with TRBJ1-5, with 8 bases aligning to TRBD1. The sequence was collected from a man aged 30 to 39 in good health and CMV-seronegative. CDR3 sequence reads: CAWRQGAGQPQHF. In DNA form, the CDR3 reads TGTGCCTGGAGGCAGGGGGCGGGTCAGCCCCAGCATTTT. Looking up the rest from reference TRBV30 and TRBJ1-5 gives the full variable domain: SQTIHQWPATLVQPVGSPLSLECTVEGTSNPNLYWYRQAAGRGLQLLFYSVGIGQISSEVPQNLSASRPQDRQFILSSKKLLLSDSGFYLCAWRQGAGQPQHFGDGTRLSIL.